This entry lists 2 T cell receptor beta chains sequenced from one sample in a study of beta chain features in type 1 diabetes. Expressed TCRB transcripts got sequenced, as all isolated RNA was reverse transcribed. Repertoires were generated with immunoSEQ multiplex PCR, while TCRdb's copy carries only in-frame clones and drops some. The table shows about 620,000 clones, with roughly 16% occurring only once. Sequencing input: naive CD4+ T cells from blood. Receptors originate from a man between 18 and 35 years old in good health.

This clone occurred a few times. The chain links TRBV11-3 to TRBJ2-2; D remains ambiguous. V gave up 5 bases and J gave up 8 bases, with 15 bases separating them. Germline CDR1 and CDR2: SGHNT and YENEEA. CDR3 length equals 14 residues. Here the CDR3 DNA reads TGTGCCAGCAGCCAAACCCTTGACATTGGGGAGCTGTTTTTT. Its protein is CASSQTLDIGELFF.

The V call is TRBV6-6, the J call TRBJ2-3; no reliable D call. The CDR3 has 16 amino acids. Germline assignment: CDR1 MNHNY and CDR2 SVGAGI (reference sequence). V shed 2 bases and J shed 0 bases, with 12 bases lying between them. This CDR3 is CASSYRTRPSTDTQYF. CDR3 nucleotide sequence: TGTGCCAGCAGTTACCGGACCCGTCCTAGCACAGATACGCAGTATTTT.